The rows below give T cell receptor beta chains drawn from one sample of a study of blood T cell repertoires in COVID-19. Here immunoSEQ multiplex PCR was the method, and the copy in TCRdb shows in-frame clones only, minus some. The table has about 99,000 clones, roughly 90% seen once; the top ten hold 15% to 20%. Sequenced material: peripheral blood. Receptor source: an elderly woman in a cohort sampled during active COVID-19. Each CDR3 is given with its conserved first and last residue. The order of the fields is J gene, V gene, clone size, D gene, CDR3 DNA, CDR3 protein. The D gene is left open where the match is weak. Some rows have no size entry. The others give once, few or many, or a class for an expanded clone.

>TRBJ2-5|TRBV4-1|.|TRBD1
TGCGCCAGCAGCCAAGATACAGGGGGCGCAGTAGGAGGGACCCAGTACTTC
CASSQDTGGAVGGTQYF
>TRBJ2-1|TRBV7-9|.|TRBD2
TGTGCCAGCAGCGAGCGGACTAGCAATCCTGAGCAGTTCTTC
CASSERTSNPEQFF
>TRBJ2-2|TRBV15|.|TRBD2
TGTGCCACCAGCAGAGAGACGGGGGGGAACACCGGGGAGCTGTTTTTT
CATSRETGGNTGELFF
>TRBJ2-1|TRBV4-2|.|.
TGTGCCAGCAGCCCAACAACATTGGCGGGAAGCGGTAGGTCCTACAATGAGCAGTTCTTC
CASSPTTLAGSGRSYNEQFF
>TRBJ1-1|TRBV5-6|.|TRBD1
TGTGCCAGCAGCTTTGGGCGGACAGGGGGGACTGAAGCTTTCTTT
CASSFGRTGGTEAFF
>TRBJ1-5|TRBV29-1|few|TRBD1
TGCAGCGTTGCGTTAGCAGGGGGGAATCAGCCCCAGCATTTT
CSVALAGGNQPQHF
>TRBJ2-5|TRBV3-1/TRBV3-2|once|.
TGTGCCAGCACCCAAACAGTGGAGGGGACCCAGTACTTC
CASTQTVEGTQYF
>TRBJ1-5|TRBV19|few|TRBD1
TGTGCCAGTAGTATACAGGGGGCCGGCAATCAGCCCCAGCATTTT
CASSIQGAGNQPQHF
>TRBJ1-1|TRBV5-1|once|TRBD1
TGCGCCAGCAGCGTGGACAGGGGTACTGAAGCTTTCTTT
CASSVDRGTEAFF
>TRBJ1-2|TRBV28|.|TRBD1
TGTGCCAGCAGTCCAGGGGACAGGGGAGGGAATGGCTACACCTTC
CASSPGDRGGNGYTF
>TRBJ1-5|TRBV18|.|TRBD1
TGTGCCAGCTCACAATCGGGACAGCTTAGCAATCAGCCCCAGCATTTT
CASSQSGQLSNQPQHF
>TRBJ2-7|TRBV9|once|.
TGTGCCAGCAGCGTTACGGGAACCTTCTACGAGCAGTACTTC
CASSVTGTFYEQYF
>TRBJ1-2|TRBV2|.|TRBD1
TGTGCCAGCAGTGCCATCGGACAGGCTGACTATGGCTACACCTTC
CASSAIGQADYGYTF
>TRBJ1-2|TRBV4-2|.|.
TGTGCCAGCAGCCAAGATCTGCTGGGGGCGGACTATGGCTACACCTTC
CASSQDLLGADYGYTF
>TRBJ2-5|TRBV18|few|.
TGTGCCAGCTCCCTCGGGAGAGGGGAGACCCAGTACTTC
CASSLGRGETQYF
>TRBJ1-5|TRBV6-1|few|.
TGTGCCAGCAGTGAAGTCGCAGGGGAAGGGAATCAGCCCCAGCATTTT
CASSEVAGEGNQPQHF
>TRBJ2-7|TRBV5-1|.|.
TGCGCCAGCAGCTTGGACGCGGGATCTCACTACGAGCAGTACTTC
CASSLDAGSHYEQYF
>TRBJ1-6|TRBV12-5|.|.
TGTGCTAGTGGTTTGCCAGCGCGGGGTCCGGGAACACCCCTCCACTTT
CASGLPARGPGTPLHF
>TRBJ2-6|TRBV30|once|.
TGTGCCTGGAGGAGAACCTACTCTGGGGCCAACGTCCTGACTTTC
CAWRRTYSGANVLTF
>TRBJ2-7|TRBV21-1|.|.
TGTGCCAGCAGCACGGACAGTCACTACGAGCAGTACTTC
CASSTDSHYEQYF
>TRBJ2-1|TRBV6-1|.|.
TGTGCCAGCAGTGAATTTACTGAATACAATGAGCAGTTCTTC
CASSEFTEYNEQFF
>TRBJ1-2|TRBV15|once|TRBD1
TGTGCCACGTCTCAGGGGGCGGACTATGGCTACACCTTC
CATSQGADYGYTF
>TRBJ2-3|TRBV9|once|.
TGTGCCAGCAGCTCTGGCACAGATACGCAGTATTTT
CASSSGTDTQYF